This TCR beta chain was recovered during a study of T cells in Graves' hyperthyroidism and ophthalmopathy. Study-level background: The blood sample was taken at first diagnosis, before treatment began.

The CDR3 is 16 residues long. Germline CDR1 and CDR2: SGHTA and FQGTGA. J gave up 3 bases and V 6 bases, and 11 bases lay outside the gene matches. Exclusion criteria comprised uncontrolled infection, other autoimmune disease, pregnancy or lactation. Clinical symptoms, serum thyroxine, TRAb, thyroid ultrasound and orbital computed tomography informed diagnoses. The study, taken as a whole, reports: Researchers found most expanded thyroid clonotypes above 0.001 in blood as well.

This clonotype came up a few times. What it binds is not known. Regions amplified from RNA transcripts were the TCR beta CDR3 regions. The primer set for the first-round RT-PCR of the TCR CDR3 was HTBI. TCRdb processed the multiplex PCR reads anew with MiXCR; each CDR3 protein has one entry. Of some 720,000 distinct CDR3 sequences in the sample, 16% were seen once. The sample taken for sequencing was blood. This receptor was obtained from a man between 18 and 29 years old with Graves' hyperthyroidism. The chain recombines TRBV7-3 with TRBJ1-3; 7 bases fit TRBD1. CDR3 sequence: CASSFTGVGGGNTIYF. The CDR3 nucleotides read TGTGCCAGCAGTTTCACAGGGGTAGGAGGTGGAAACACCATATATTTT.